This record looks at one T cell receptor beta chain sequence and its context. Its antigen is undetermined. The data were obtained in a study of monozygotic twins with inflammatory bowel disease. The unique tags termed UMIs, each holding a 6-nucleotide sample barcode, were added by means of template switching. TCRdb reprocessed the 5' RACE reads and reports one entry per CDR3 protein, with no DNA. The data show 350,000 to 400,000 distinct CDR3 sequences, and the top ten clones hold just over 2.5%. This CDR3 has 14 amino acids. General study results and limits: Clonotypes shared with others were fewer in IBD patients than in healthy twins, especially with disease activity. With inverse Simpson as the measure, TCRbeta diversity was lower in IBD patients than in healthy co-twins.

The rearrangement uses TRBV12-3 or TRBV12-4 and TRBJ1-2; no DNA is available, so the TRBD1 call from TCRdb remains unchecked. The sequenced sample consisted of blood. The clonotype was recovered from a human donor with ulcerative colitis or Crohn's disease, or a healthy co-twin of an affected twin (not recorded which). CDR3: CASNQPGTIYGYTF.